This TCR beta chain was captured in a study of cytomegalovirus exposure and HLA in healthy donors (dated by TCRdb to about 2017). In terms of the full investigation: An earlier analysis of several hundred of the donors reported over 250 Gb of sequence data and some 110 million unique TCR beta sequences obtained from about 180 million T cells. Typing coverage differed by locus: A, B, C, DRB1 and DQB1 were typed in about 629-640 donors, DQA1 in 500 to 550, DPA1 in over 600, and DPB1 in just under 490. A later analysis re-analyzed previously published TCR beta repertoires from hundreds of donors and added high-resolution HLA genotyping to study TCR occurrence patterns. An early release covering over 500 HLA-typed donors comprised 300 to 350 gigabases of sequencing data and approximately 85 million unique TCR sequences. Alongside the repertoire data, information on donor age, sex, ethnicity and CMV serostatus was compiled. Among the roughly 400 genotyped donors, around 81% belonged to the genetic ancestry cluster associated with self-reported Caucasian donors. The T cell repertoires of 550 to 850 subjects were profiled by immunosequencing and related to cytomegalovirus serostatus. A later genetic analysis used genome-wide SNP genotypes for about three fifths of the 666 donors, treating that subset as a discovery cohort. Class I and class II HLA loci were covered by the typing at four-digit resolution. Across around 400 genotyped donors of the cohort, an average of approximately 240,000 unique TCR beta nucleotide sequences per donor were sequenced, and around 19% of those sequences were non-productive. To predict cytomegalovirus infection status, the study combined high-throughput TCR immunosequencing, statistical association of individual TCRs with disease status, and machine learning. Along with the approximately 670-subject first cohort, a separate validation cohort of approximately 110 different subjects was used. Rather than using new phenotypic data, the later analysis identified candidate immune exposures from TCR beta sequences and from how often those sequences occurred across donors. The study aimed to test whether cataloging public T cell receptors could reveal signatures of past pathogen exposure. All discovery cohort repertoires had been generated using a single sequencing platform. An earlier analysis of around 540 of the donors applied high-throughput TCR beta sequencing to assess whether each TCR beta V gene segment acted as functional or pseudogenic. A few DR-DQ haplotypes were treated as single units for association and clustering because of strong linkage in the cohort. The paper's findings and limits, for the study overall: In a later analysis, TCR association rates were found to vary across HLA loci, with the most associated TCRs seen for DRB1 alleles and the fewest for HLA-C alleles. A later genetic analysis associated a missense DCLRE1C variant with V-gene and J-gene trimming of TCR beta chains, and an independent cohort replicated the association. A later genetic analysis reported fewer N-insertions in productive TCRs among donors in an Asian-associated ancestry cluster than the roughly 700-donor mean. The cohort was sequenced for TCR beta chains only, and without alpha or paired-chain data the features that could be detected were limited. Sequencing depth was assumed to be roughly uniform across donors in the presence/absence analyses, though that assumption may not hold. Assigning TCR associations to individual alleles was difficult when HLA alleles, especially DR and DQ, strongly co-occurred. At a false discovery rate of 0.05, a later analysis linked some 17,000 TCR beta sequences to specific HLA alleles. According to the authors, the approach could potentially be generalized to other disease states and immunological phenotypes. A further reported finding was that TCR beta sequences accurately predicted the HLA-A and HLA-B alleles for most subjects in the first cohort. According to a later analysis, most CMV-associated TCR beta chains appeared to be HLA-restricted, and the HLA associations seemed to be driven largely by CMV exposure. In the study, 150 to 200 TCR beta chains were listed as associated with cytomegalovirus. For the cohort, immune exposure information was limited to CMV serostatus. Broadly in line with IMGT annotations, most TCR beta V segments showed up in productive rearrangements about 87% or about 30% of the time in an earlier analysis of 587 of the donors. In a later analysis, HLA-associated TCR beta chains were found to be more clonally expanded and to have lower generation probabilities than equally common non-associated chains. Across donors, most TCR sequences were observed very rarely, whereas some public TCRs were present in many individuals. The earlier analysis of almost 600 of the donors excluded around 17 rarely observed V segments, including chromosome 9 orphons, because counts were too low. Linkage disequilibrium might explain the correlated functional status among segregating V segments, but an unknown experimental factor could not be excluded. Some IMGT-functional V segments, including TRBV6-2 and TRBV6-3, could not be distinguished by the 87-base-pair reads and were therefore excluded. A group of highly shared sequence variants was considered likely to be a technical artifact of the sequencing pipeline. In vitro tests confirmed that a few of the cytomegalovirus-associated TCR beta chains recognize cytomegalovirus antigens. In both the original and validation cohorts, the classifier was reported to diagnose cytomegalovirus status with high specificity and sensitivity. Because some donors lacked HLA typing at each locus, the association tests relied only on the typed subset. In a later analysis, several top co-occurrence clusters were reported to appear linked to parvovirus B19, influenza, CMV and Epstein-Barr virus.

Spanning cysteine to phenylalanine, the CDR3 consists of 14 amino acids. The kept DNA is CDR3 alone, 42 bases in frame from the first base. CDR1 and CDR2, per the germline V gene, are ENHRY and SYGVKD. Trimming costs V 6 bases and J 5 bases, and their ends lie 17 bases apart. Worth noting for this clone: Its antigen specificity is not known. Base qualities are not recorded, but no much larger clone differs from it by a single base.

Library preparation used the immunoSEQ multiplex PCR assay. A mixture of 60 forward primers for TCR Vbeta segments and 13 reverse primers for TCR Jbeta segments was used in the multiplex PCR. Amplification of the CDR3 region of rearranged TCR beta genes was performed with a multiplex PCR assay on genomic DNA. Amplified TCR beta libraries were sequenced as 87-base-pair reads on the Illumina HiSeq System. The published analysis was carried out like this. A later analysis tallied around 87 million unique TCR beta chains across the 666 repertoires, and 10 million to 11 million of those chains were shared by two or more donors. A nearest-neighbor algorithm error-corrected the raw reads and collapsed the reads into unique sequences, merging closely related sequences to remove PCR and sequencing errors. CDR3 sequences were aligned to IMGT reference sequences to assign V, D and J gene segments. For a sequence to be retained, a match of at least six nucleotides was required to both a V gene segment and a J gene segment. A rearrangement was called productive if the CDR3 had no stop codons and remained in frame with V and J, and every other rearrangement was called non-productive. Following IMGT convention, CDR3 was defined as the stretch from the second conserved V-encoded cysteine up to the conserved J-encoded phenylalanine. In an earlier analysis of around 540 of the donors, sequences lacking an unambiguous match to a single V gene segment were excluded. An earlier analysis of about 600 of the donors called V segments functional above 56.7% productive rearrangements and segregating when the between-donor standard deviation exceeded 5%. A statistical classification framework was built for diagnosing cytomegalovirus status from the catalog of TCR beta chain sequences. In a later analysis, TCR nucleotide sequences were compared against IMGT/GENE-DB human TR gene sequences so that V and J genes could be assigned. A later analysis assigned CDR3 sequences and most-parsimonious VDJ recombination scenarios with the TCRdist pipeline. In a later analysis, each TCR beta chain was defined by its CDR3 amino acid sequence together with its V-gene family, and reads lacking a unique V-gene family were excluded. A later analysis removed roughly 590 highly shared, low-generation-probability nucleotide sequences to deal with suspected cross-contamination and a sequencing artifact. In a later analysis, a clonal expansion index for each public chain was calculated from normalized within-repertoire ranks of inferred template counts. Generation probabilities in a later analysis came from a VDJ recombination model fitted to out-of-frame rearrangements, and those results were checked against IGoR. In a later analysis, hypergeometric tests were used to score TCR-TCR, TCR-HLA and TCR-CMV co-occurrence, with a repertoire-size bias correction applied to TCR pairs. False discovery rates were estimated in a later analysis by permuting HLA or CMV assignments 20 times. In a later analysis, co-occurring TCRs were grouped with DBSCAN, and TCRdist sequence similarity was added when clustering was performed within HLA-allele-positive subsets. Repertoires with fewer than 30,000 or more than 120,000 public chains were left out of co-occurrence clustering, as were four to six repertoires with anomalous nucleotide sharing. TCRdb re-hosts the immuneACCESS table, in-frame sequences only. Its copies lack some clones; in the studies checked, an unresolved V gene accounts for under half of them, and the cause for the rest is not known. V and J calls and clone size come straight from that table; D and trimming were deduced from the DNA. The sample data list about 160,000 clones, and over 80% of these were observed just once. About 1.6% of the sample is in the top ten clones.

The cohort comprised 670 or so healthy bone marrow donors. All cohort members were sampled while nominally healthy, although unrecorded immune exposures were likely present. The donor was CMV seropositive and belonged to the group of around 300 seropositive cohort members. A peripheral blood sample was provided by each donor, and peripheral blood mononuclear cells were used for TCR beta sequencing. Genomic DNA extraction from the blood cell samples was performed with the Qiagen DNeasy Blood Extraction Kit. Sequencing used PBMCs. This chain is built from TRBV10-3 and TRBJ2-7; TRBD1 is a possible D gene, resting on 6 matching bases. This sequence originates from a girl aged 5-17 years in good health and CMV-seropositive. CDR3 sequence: CAISHTTGYNEQYF. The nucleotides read TGTGCCATCAGCCACACGACAGGTTACAACGAGCAGTACTTC.